The 22 T cell receptor beta chains below were found in one sample sequenced in a study of shared clonotypes between healthy human individuals. Profiled with immunoSEQ multiplex PCR; TCRdb holds only in-frame clones, not every one. The sample lists some 2,100,000 clones; 95% were seen once. Sequenced input: naive CD4+ T cells sorted from blood. Subset given: CD45RA+ positively selected. The receptor source for this set is a man aged 18 to 30 in good health.

This clone was counted a single time. The chain links TRBV5-4 to TRBJ2-1; unclear D gene. The CDR3 spans 13 residues. The V gene's germline CDR1 is SGHNT and CDR2 YYREEE (reference sequence). V was clipped by 3 bases and J by 8 bases, with 12 bases between them. The CDR3 DNA sequence: TGTGCCAGCAGCTCCGCCAAGAGCGATGAGCAGTTCTTC. This translates into CASSSAKSDEQFF.

In DNA, the CDR3 is TGTGCCAGCAGTTCCCGGGGGGCGACGGCCCCAGGGATCCTCCACTTT. It encodes CASSSRGATAPGILHF. V usage is TRBV27 and J usage is TRBJ1-6; weak D call: TRBD1 (6 bases). The V and J ends lost 4 bases and 15 bases respectively, with 25 bases between them. The V gene's germline CDR1 is MNHEY and CDR2 SMNVEV (reference sequence). The CDR3 is 16 residues long.

V usage is TRBV10-3 and J usage is TRBJ1-4; 9 bases line up with TRBD1. The CDR3 length is 15 residues. The V segment lost 2 bases and the J segment 5 bases; nucleotides outside the gene matches: 3. The germline CDR1 and CDR2 sequences are ENHRY and SYGVKD. This CDR3 is CAISEGQGINEKLFF. As DNA, the CDR3 is TGTGCCATCAGTGAGGGACAGGGGATAAATGAAAAACTGTTTTTT.

The count of this clone is one. The CDR3 DNA reads TGTGCCAGCAATATGGACAGGGGGAATAGCAATCAGCCCCAGCATTTT. Protein: CASNMDRGNSNQPQHF. The chain links TRBV27 to TRBJ1-5; 10 positions match TRBD1. With V trimmed by 7 bases and J by 0 bases, 6 bases remained unmatched. Germline V lookup: CDR1 MNHEY, CDR2 SMNVEV (reference sequence). This CDR3 has 16 residues.

Note on this clone: This CDR3 is also generated by other DNA sequences in the sample. This chain uses TRBV5-4 with TRBJ2-2, with D unresolved. Germline CDR1 SGHNT, CDR2 YYREEE (reference sequence). CDR3 length equals 13 residues. Trimming shortened V by 0 bases and J by 1 base, and 1 base separated the two germline ends. CDR3 DNA sequence: TGTGCCAGCAGCTTGGTGAACACCGGGGAGCTGTTTTTT. Its translation: CASSLVNTGELFF.

The CDR3 DNA reads as TGCGCCAGCAGCCCGACAGGGGCCGGGGACTACGAGCAGTACTTC. This gives the protein CASSPTGAGDYEQYF. V and J are TRBV4-1 and TRBJ2-7; 8 bases fit TRBD1. CDR1 is MGHRA, CDR2 YSYEKL, per germline. The CDR3 sequence is 15 residues long. V was pared by 4 bases and J by 3 bases, with 8 bases of the junction left unmatched.

CDR3 in amino acids: CASSESSGTYNEQFF. The CDR3 nucleotides read TGCGCCAGCAGTGAGTCGAGCGGGACCTACAATGAGCAGTTCTTC. The rearrangement uses TRBV10-1 and TRBJ2-1, with 7 bases identical to TRBD2. The V gene end was trimmed by 0 bases and the J gene end by 2 bases; junction bases not matched to a gene: 1. CDR1 WNHNN and CDR2 SYGVQD come from the germline V gene (reference sequence). CDR3 size: 15 residues.

Worth noting for this clone: Other nucleotide sequences in the sample specify the same CDR3. V and J are TRBV29-1 and TRBJ1-1, with 9 bases identical to TRBD1. This CDR3 region has 13 residues. Germline V gene data show CDR1 as SQVTM and CDR2 as ANQGSEA. The junction had 4 bases not matched to a gene; V was cut back by 6 bases and J by 2 bases. CDR3 DNA: TGCAGCGTGGGACAGGGTTCAAACACTGAAGCTTTCTTT. It encodes CSVGQGSNTEAFF.

The chain employs TRBV9 and TRBJ2-7; D may match TRBD1 or TRBD2 (5 bases each). V dropped 0 bases and J dropped 6 bases, with 13 bases sitting between them. This CDR3 is built from 14 residues. Germline assignment: CDR1 SGDLS and CDR2 YYNGEE. CDR3 coding DNA: TGTGCCAGCAGCGTAGAACTCCAGAGGGGCGAGCAGTACTTC. Translating gives CASSVELQRGEQYF. The full variable domain, in which reference TRBV9 and TRBJ2-7 provide the parts outside the CDR3, is DSGVTQTPKHLITATGQRVTLRCSPRSGDLSVYWYQQSLDQGLQFLIQYYNGEERAKGNILERFSAQQFPDLHSELNLSSLELGDSALYFCASSVELQRGEQYFGPGTRLTVT.

This clone has just a few counts. The V call is TRBV29-1, the J call TRBJ1-2; 7 bases line up with TRBD1. The V gene end was trimmed by 4 bases and the J gene end by 4 bases; junction bases not matched to a gene: 15. This CDR3 has 16 residues. The germline V gene has CDR1 SQVTM and CDR2 ANQGSEA. The chain's CDR3 is CSVAGGHRGESYGYTF. CDR3 DNA sequence: TGCAGCGTTGCGGGCGGACACAGGGGTGAATCCTATGGCTACACCTTC. The full variable domain, rest sourced from reference TRBV29-1 and TRBJ1-2, is SAVISQKPSRDICQRGTSLTIQCQVDSQVTMMFWYRQQPGQSLTLIATANQGSEATYESGFVIDKFPISRPNLTFSTLTVSNMSPEDSSIYLCSVAGGHRGESYGYTFGSGTRLTVV.

The chain recombines TRBV5-5 with TRBJ1-1, with D hard to call. Germline CDR1 and CDR2: SGHKS and YYEKEE (reference sequence). V shed 4 bases and J shed 4 bases, with 8 bases lying between them. The CDR3 loop spans 12 amino acids. CDR3 coding DNA: TGTGCCAGCAGCCGAGATTTCACTGAAGCTTTCTTT. Protein sequence: CASSRDFTEAFF.

Worth noting for this clone: Other DNA variants within this sample encode the same CDR3. The V gene is TRBV6-5, the J gene TRBJ2-5; unclear D gene. The length of the CDR3 is 11 residues. V gave up 8 bases and J gave up 4 bases, with 8 bases separating them. CDR1 is MNHEY and CDR2 is SVGAGI in the germline V gene. The CDR3 sequence is CASRRGETQYF. For the CDR3, the DNA is TGTGCCAGCCGTCGAGGAGAGACCCAGTACTTC.

As concerns this clone: The sample contains more than one DNA sequence encoding this CDR3. The V and J genes are TRBV6-1 and TRBJ1-1, with D tentatively TRBD1 (5 bases). The germline gives CDR1 MNHNS, CDR2 SASEGT. Trimming pared 1 base from V and 1 base from J, leaving 7 bases between. This CDR3 is built from 14 residues. The CDR3 loop is CASSEVTGNTEAFF. The CDR3, as DNA: TGTGCCAGCAGTGAAGTCACAGGGAACACTGAAGCTTTCTTT.

This chain joins TRBV7-9 and TRBJ2-7; 7 bases are shared with TRBD1. Trimming at V came to 5 bases and at J to 3 bases, leaving 10 bases not matched to a gene. This CDR3 contains 15 residues. The germline gives CDR1 SEHNR, CDR2 FQNEAQ (reference sequence). The CDR3 DNA reads as TGTGCCAGCAGCCCCACAGGGGAATCTGACTACGAGCAGTACTTC. Translation: CASSPTGESDYEQYF.

V and J are TRBV5-1 and TRBJ1-1, with D unresolved. The CDR3 is 14 residues long. In germline, CDR1 is SGHRS, CDR2 YFSETQ. The ends were cut back, 3 bases at V and 4 bases at J, with 13 bases in the middle. The CDR3 DNA reads as TGCGCCAGCAGCTCGGCCCCGAGTCGCACTGAAGCTTTCTTT. As protein: CASSSAPSRTEAFF.

The rearrangement links TRBV29-1 to TRBJ2-1; 11 bases match TRBD2. Trimming cost V 6 bases and J 3 bases; bases outside gene matches: 4. CDR1 is SQVTM and CDR2 is ANQGSEA in the germline V gene. The CDR3 is made up of 14 amino acids. CDR3 amino acids: CSVGLAEHYNEQFF. CDR3 nucleotide sequence: TGCAGCGTGGGACTAGCGGAACACTACAATGAGCAGTTCTTC.

V gene TRBV28 combines with J gene TRBJ1-5; perhaps TRBD1 as D (5 bases). Trimming pared 3 bases from V and 2 bases from J, leaving 17 bases between. Germline assignment: CDR1 MDHEN and CDR2 SYDVKM. The CDR3 is 17 amino acids. CDR3 residues: CASSFRIGTIGNQPQHF. DNA for the CDR3: TGTGCCAGCAGTTTCCGGATCGGGACTATTGGCAATCAGCCCCAGCATTTT.

Turning to this clone: The same CDR3 is also encoded by other DNA sequences in this sample. The chain is built from TRBV5-1 and TRBJ1-4; D unresolved. The CDR3 spans 14 residues. V lost 2 bases and J 5 bases, leaving 10 bases between the germline ends. Germline V gives CDR1 SGHRS, CDR2 YFSETQ. CDR3 residues: CASSFGGTNEKLFF. For the CDR3, the DNA is TGCGCCAGCAGCTTCGGCGGTACGAATGAAAAACTGTTTTTT.

V gene TRBV19 combines with J gene TRBJ1-5; tentative D call: TRBD1 (6 bases). Germline-derived CDR1 and CDR2 are LNHDA and SQIVND (reference sequence). Trimming removed 3 bases from V and 2 bases from J, with 11 bases in between. This CDR3 contains 15 residues. The CDR3 nucleotides read TGTGCCAGTAGTATGGGGGGCGAGGGCAATCAGCCCCAGCATTTT. Translated: CASSMGGEGNQPQHF.

As regards this clone: Other DNA sequences from this sample encode an identical CDR3 as well. The CDR3 spells CASSLDSGGSGNTIYF. The DNA of the CDR3 is TGCGCCAGCAGCTTGGACTCTGGGGGCTCTGGAAACACCATATATTTT. The V and J genes are TRBV5-1 and TRBJ1-3, with D perhaps TRBD1 (5 bases). Germline lookup yields CDR1 SGHRS and CDR2 YFSETQ. The CDR3 runs to 16 residues. The germline V and J ends were trimmed by 0 bases and 0 bases, with 10 bases remaining between them. Full variable domain (remainder filled in from reference TRBV5-1 and TRBJ1-3): KAGVTQTPRYLIKTRGQQVTLSCSPISGHRSVSWYQQTPGQGLQFLFEYFSETQRNKGNFPGRFSGRQFSNSRSEMNVSTLELGDSALYLCASSLDSGGSGNTIYFGEGSWLTVV.

The chain has TRBV5-1 and TRBJ2-1; a weak D match, TRBD2 (5 bases). In germline, CDR1 is SGHRS, CDR2 YFSETQ. The CDR3 spans 15 residues. Between the trimmed V and J ends, which lost 0 bases and 2 bases, there was a span of 9 bases. This CDR3 reads CASSLAEGPYNEQFF. Written as DNA, the CDR3 is TGCGCCAGCAGCTTGGCCGAGGGCCCCTACAATGAGCAGTTCTTC.

This chain joins TRBV11-3 and TRBJ2-3, with D unclear. The CDR3 is 14 residues long. Germline-derived CDR1 and CDR2 are SGHNT and YENEEA. V lost 3 bases to trimming and J lost 0 bases, with 7 bases between them. CDR3 amino acids: CASSFTASTDTQYF. The CDR3, as DNA: TGTGCCAGCAGCTTTACAGCCAGCACAGATACGCAGTATTTT.